The subject of this entry is one T cell receptor (beta chain). The data are from a study of cytomegalovirus exposure and HLA in healthy donors. Primers: 60 Vbeta forward and 13 Jbeta reverse. Using immunoSEQ multiplex PCR, the repertoire was profiled, and TCRdb retains in-frame clones only, with some absent. Of 150,000 to 200,000 clones in the sample, about four fifths were seen once. The CDR3 extends over 12 amino acids. V lost 1 base to trimming and J lost 4 bases, with 5 bases between them. Germline values: CDR1 GTSNPN, CDR2 SVGIG (reference sequence). Sequenced input: PBMCs. The TCR comes from a woman aged 45-60 years in good health and CMV-seropositive. This chain uses TRBV30 with TRBJ2-1; no clear D gene. CDR3 nucleotide sequence: TGTGCCTGGAGTGCAGTATACAATGAGCAGTTCTTC. As protein: CAWSAVYNEQFF.